This T cell receptor (beta chain) was profiled in a study of identical twins. With regard to this clonotype: The antigen is unknown.

V gave up 5 bases and J gave up 4 bases; unmatched junction bases: 12. This CDR3 spans 17 amino acids. Germline V gene data show CDR1 as SGHTA and CDR2 as FQGNSA. A universal primer site was created by template switching, with the cDNA bearing unique molecular identifiers. TCRdb re-analysed the 5' RACE reads in MiXCR, keeping a single row per CDR3 protein. The sample has roughly 1.6 million distinct CDR3 sequences, around 29% seen once. The study's findings and limits: Whereas memory repertoires showed no such difference, abundant cord blood beta clonotypes carried fewer insertions. Researchers reported weaker excess twin sharing in beta out-of-frame sequences.

Sample: cord blood. V and J are TRBV7-2 and TRBJ2-5, with 11 bases aligning to TRBD1. The receptor was isolated from a newborn girl in good health. The chain's CDR3 is CASSPDRGRLRGETQYF. The CDR3 nucleotides are TGTGCCAGCAGCCCGGACAGGGGGCGGCTCCGGGGAGAGACCCAGTACTTC.